One TCR beta chain is described in this entry. Germline assignment: CDR1 SNHLY and CDR2 FYNNEI. The CDR3 loop spans 14 amino acids. Trimming at V came to 7 bases and at J to 5 bases, leaving 7 bases not matched to a gene. This sample is part of a study of blood T cell repertoires in COVID-19. Background on the study: Nucleic acid was either cDNA or gDNA, and it came from T cells, B-cell-depleted T cells, or PBMCs.

Sequencing was performed with immunoSEQ multiplex PCR; in TCRdb, only in-frame clones are kept and a portion is missing. The sample gives 350,000 to 450,000 clones, approximately 89% of which show up once; around 0.94% is in the top ten. The participants were between about 18 and 90 years old and came from some 23 US areas. Exposed enrollees had met someone with a PCR-confirmed or clinician-diagnosed COVID-19 case at some point within the 2 weeks before study entry. The sequenced sample consisted of PBMCs or T cells enriched from blood (not recorded which). This receptor was identified in a woman aged 40 to 49 who had been exposed to COVID-19. The V and J genes are TRBV2 and TRBJ1-1, with 10 bases identical to TRBD1. CDR3 coding DNA: TGTGCCAGCATATTGACAGGGGGCGTGACTGAAGCTTTCTTT. Protein sequence: CASILTGGVTEAFF.